This T cell receptor (beta chain) was sequenced during a study of radiotherapy plus CTLA-4 blockade in lung cancer. Turning to the study itself: An objective response was seen in 18% of patients, and disease control in around 33%. Study results and limitations: Expansion of tumor-derived TCR clones was observed in blood after radiotherapy plus ipilimumab. Reports state that early shifts in blood T cell clones, with interferon-beta, best predicted response.

For this clone: Its antigen remains unidentified.

The protocol was immunoSEQ multiplex PCR, while the TCRdb copy is restricted to in-frame clones and leaves out a portion. The sample includes fewer than 100,000 clones, 84% of them seen just once. This sample comprised peripheral blood, obtained from a patient treated with radiotherapy plus ipilimumab. This TCR derives from a human donor with non-small cell lung cancer who had stable disease on radiotherapy plus ipilimumab.

CDR3 amino acids: CASSSGLAGGTSSTDTQYF. CDR3 nucleotides: TGCGCCAGCAGCTCGGGACTAGCGGGAGGGACATCTAGCACAGATACGCAGTATTTT. V usage is TRBV5-1 and J usage is TRBJ2-3; 16 bases align to TRBD2. CDR1 is SGHRS, CDR2 YFSETQ, per germline. With 3 bases clipped from V and 0 bases from J, the junction kept 7 bases outside the gene matches. This CDR3 has 19 amino acids.